A selection of T cell receptor beta chains follows, all from one sample in a study of blood T cell repertoires in COVID-19. Sequencing was performed with immunoSEQ multiplex PCR; in TCRdb, only in-frame clones are kept and a portion is missing. The table records 200,000 to 300,000 clones, around 87% of them present only once. The specimen was peripheral blood. These receptors were obtained from a woman between 35 and 50 years old who had recovered from COVID-19. Each CDR3 is given with its conserved first and last residue. A D gene is named only where the DNA matches it firmly.

TRBJ2-3,TRBD2,TRBV18,TGTGCCAGCTCACCAGGGACTAACACAGATACGCAGTATTTT,CASSPGTNTDTQYF
TRBJ2-1,TRBD1,TRBV3-1/TRBV3-2,TGTGCCAGCAGCCATTTTTCCGGGACAGGCCGCAATGAGCAGTTCTTC,CASSHFSGTGRNEQFF
TRBJ2-2,TRBD2,TRBV19,TGTGCCAGTAGTATCTCAGCGGGGGGCTCGAACACCGGGGAGCTGTTTTTT,CASSISAGGSNTGELFF
TRBJ2-5,TRBD2,TRBV6-5,TGTGCCAGCAGGTCCAGCGGGGTGGAGACCCAGTACTTC,CASRSSGVETQYF
TRBJ1-2,TRBD1,TRBV30,TGTGCCTGGAGCCCAACAGGGGGCCATGGCTACACCTTC,CAWSPTGGHGYTF
TRBJ1-5,.,TRBV30,TGTGCCTGGGGAAGAGGGAGCAATCAGCCCCAGCATTTT,CAWGRGSNQPQHF
TRBJ2-3,TRBD2,TRBV30,TGTGCCTGGAGTGTACGGATGGGCCGTAGCGGGGGCCACAGCACAGATACGCAGTATTTT,CAWSVRMGRSGGHSTDTQYF
TRBJ2-2,.,TRBV12-3/TRBV12-4,TGTGCCAGCAGTTTTGCGGGGCGGGAGCTGTTTTTT,CASSFAGRELFF
TRBJ2-1,TRBD2,TRBV30,TGTGCCTCTCTAGCGGGGGGGATCCCCTACAATGAGCAGTTCTTC,CASLAGGIPYNEQFF
TRBJ1-5,.,TRBV2,TGTGCCAGCAGGAGAGGGACACAAGATCAGCCCCAGCATTTT,CASRRGTQDQPQHF
TRBJ2-2,.,TRBV10-1,TGCGCCAGCAGAAGGGACACGAACACCGGGGAGCTGTTTTTT,CASRRDTNTGELFF
TRBJ1-5,.,TRBV18,TGTGCCAGCTCACCCCAGGGGATAAATCAGCCCCAGCATTTT,CASSPQGINQPQHF
TRBJ1-4,TRBD1,TRBV18,TGTGCCAGCTCACCACCGGGACAGGGAAATGAAAAACTGTTTTTT,CASSPPGQGNEKLFF